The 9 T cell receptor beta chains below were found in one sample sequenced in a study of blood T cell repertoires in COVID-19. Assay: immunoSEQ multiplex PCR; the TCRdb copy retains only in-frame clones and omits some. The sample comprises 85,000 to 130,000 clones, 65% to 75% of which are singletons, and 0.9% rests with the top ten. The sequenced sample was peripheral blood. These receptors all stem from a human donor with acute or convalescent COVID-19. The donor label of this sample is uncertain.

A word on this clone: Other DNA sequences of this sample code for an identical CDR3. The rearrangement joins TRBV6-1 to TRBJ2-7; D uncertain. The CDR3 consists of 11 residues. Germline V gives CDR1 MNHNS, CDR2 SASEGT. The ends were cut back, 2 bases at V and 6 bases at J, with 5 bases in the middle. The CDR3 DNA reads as TGTGCCAGCAGTGAATCCCTCGAGCAGTACGTC. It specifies CASSESLEQYV.

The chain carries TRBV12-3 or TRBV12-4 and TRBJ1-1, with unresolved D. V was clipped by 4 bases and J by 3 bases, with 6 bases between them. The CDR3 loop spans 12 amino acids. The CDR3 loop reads CASSYSYTEAFF. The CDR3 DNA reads TGTGCCAGCAGTTATTCTTACACTGAAGCTTTCTTT.

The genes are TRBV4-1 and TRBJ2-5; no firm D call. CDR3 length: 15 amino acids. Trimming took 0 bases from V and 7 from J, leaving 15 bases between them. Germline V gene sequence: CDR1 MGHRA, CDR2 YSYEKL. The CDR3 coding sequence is TGCGCCAGCAGCCAAGATCTAGTGGCCGGCGGGACCCAGTACTTC. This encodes CASSQDLVAGGTQYF.

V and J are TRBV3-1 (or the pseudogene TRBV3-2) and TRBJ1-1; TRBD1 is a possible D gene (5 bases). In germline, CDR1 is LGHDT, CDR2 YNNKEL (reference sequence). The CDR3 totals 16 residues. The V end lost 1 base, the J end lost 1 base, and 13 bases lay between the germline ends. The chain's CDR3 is CASSQASGQQNTEAFF. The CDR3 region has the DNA TGTGCCAGCAGCCAAGCGAGTGGACAACAGAACACTGAAGCTTTCTTT.

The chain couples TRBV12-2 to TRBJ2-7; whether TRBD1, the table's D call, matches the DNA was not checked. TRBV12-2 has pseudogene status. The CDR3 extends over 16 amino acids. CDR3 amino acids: CASRLHARDRVYEQYF. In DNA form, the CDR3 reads TGTGCAAGTCGCCTCCACGCCCGGGACAGAGTCTACGAGCAGTACTTC.

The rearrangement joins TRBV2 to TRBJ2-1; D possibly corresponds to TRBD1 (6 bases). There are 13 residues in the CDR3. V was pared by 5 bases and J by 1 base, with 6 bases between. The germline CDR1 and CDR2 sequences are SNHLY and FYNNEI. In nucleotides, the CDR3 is TGTGCCAGCAGTCAGGGGTCCTACAATGAGCAGTTCTTC. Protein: CASSQGSYNEQFF.

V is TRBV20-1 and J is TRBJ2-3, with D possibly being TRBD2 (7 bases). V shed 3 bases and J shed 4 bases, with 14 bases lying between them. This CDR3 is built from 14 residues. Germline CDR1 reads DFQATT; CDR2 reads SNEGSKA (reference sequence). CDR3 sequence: CSASPGAGADTQYF. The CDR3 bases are TGCAGTGCTAGTCCAGGGGCGGGGGCAGATACGCAGTATTTT.

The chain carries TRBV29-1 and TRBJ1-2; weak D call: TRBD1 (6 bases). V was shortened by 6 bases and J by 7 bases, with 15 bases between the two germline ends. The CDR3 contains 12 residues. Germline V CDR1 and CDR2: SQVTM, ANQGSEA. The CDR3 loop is CSVAAAGVGYTF. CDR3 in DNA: TGCAGCGTCGCCGCGGCAGGGGTTGGCTACACCTTC.

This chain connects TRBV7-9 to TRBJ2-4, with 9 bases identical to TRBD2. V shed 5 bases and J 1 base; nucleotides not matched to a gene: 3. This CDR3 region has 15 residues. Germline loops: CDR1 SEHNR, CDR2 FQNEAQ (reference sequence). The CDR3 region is CASSPAGGAKNIQYF. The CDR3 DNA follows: TGTGCCAGCAGCCCCGCGGGAGGGGCCAAAAACATTCAGTACTTC.